Listed here is a single T cell receptor beta chain. This sample was taken from a study of cytomegalovirus exposure and HLA in healthy donors. Clones were read by immunoSEQ multiplex PCR, and TCRdb kept only the in-frame ones, dropping some. The table lists 200,000 to 250,000 clones, roughly 83% of them singletons, with about an eighth in the top ten. The clonotype was recovered from a woman aged 25 to 39 in good health and CMV-seropositive. The sequencing sample was made of PBMCs.

CDR3 residues: CASSLRGGDEQYF. CDR3 sequence (DNA): TGTGCCAGCAGCTTAAGGGGGGGCGACGAGCAGTACTTC. The chain combines TRBV7-3 with TRBJ2-7; perhaps TRBD2 as D (7 bases). There are 13 residues in the CDR3. The ends were cut back, 1 base at V and 5 bases at J, with 9 bases in the middle. CDR1 is SGHTA, CDR2 FQGTGA, per germline. Variable domain in full (rest from reference TRBV7-3 and TRBJ2-7): GAGVSQTPSNKVTEKGKYVELRCDPISGHTALYWYRQSLGQGPEFLIYFQGTGAADDSGLPNDRFFAVRPEGSVSTLKIQRTERGDSAVYLCASSLRGGDEQYFGPGTRLTVT.